This entry concerns a single TCR beta chain. These data are taken from a study of blood T cell repertoires in COVID-19. The overall study: Acute-phase and convalescent COVID-19 samples originated in the United States, Italy and Spain.

The authors' processing: Reference gene primer amplification gave nucleated cell count estimates. The data were produced by immunoSEQ multiplex PCR, yet TCRdb's version contains in-frame clones alone and is incomplete. V and J calls plus clone size are reproduced from that table; the DNA served to infer D and trimming. Seen here are around 68,000 clones, over 85% observed once, and the top ten hold approximately 2.9%. This TCR came from a man in his 70s with active COVID-19. The specimen sequenced was peripheral blood.

CDR3 nucleotide sequence: TGTGCCAGCAGTTACTCAGCCGGGACAGGGAACTATGGCTACACCTTC. It is translated as CASSYSAGTGNYGYTF. This chain connects TRBV6-6 to TRBJ1-2, with TRBD1 matching over 9 bases. The CDR3 is 16 amino acids. Looked up from germline, CDR1 is MNHNY and CDR2 is SVGAGI (reference sequence). Trimming cost V 0 bases and J 2 bases; bases outside gene matches: 4.